Below, 22 T cell receptor beta chains from the same sample are listed, as sequenced in a study of T cell responses to AZD1222 COVID-19 vaccine. The repertoire was sequenced with immunoSEQ multiplex PCR; TCRdb's copy has only in-frame clones and lacks some. The data show 120,000 to 150,000 clones, approximately 89% seen once. The specimen comprised peripheral blood, sampled 28 days after the second AZD1222 dose. Receptors were obtained from an adult who received the AZD1222 COVID-19 vaccine.

This clone showed up just a few times. J is TRBJ2-3 and V is TRBV11-2, with 8 bases matching TRBD1. Germline assignment: CDR1 SGHAT and CDR2 FQNNGV. Trimming at V came to 1 base and at J to 4 bases, leaving 4 bases not matched to a gene. CDR3 length: 15 amino acids. The CDR3 region is CASSLGTGMADTQYF. CDR3 DNA sequence: TGTGCCAGCAGCTTAGGGACAGGGATGGCAGATACGCAGTATTTT.

This chain links TRBV6-6 with TRBJ1-2; 7 positions agree with TRBD1. The J segment lost 0 bases and the V segment lost 4 bases, leaving 5 bases of the junction unmatched. Germline assignment: CDR1 MNHNY and CDR2 SVGAGI (reference sequence). The CDR3 is 15 amino acids. The CDR3 nucleotides are TGTGCCAGCAGTTTAACAGGGGTTCCTAACTATGGCTACACCTTC. It is translated as CASSLTGVPNYGYTF.

This chain joins TRBV19 and TRBJ1-2; tentative D call: TRBD1 (6 bases). Germline V gene lookup returns CDR1 LNHDA and CDR2 SQIVND (reference sequence). The CDR3 has 15 residues. Deletions cut 0 bases from V and 2 bases from J, with 10 bases between. CDR3 sequence: CASSIDSGGNYGYTF. The CDR3 coding sequence is TGTGCCAGTAGTATAGATTCGGGGGGCAACTATGGCTACACCTTC.

The chain carries TRBV11-3 and TRBJ1-2; D gene uncertain. The CDR3 is 14 amino acids. Germline assignment: CDR1 SGHNT and CDR2 YENEEA. V was cut by 2 bases and J by 8 bases, with 15 bases left in between. CDR3 sequence reads: CASSLNSGMGGYTF. CDR3 nucleotide sequence: TGTGCCAGCAGCTTAAATTCCGGGATGGGCGGCTACACCTTC.

The chain recombines TRBV9 with TRBJ1-1; D uncertain. The length of the CDR3 is 14 residues. Germline V gene data show CDR1 as SGDLS and CDR2 as YYNGEE. Trimming stripped 4 bases from V and 7 bases from J, with 17 bases between. This CDR3 is CASSPTPTEREAFF. DNA of the CDR3: TGTGCCAGCAGCCCTACACCGACCGAGCGTGAAGCTTTCTTT.

This clone was recorded once. The chain carries TRBV9 and TRBJ1-2; D might be TRBD1 (6 bases). CDR1 and CDR2 (germline): SGDLS, YYNGEE. Trimming took 0 bases from V and 2 from J, leaving 20 bases between them. This CDR3 spans 18 amino acids. In nucleotides, the CDR3 is TGTGCCAGCAGCGTAGTCGGACTCGGGGGGGCTGTAAACTATGGCTACACCTTC. Protein: CASSVVGLGGAVNYGYTF. The full variable domain, its missing parts supplied by reference TRBV9 and TRBJ1-2, is DSGVTQTPKHLITATGQRVTLRCSPRSGDLSVYWYQQSLDQGLQFLIQYYNGEERAKGNILERFSAQQFPDLHSELNLSSLELGDSALYFCASSVVGLGGAVNYGYTFGSGTRLTVV.

The chain joins TRBV21-1 to TRBJ1-1. TRBV21-1 is classified as a pseudogene. The CDR3 has 11 residues. CDR3 amino acids: CASSLQSTAFF. The CDR3 DNA is TGTGCCAGCAGTTTGCAGTCGACGGCTTTCTTT.

The chain links TRBV4-1 to TRBJ2-7; 9 positions agree with TRBD1. The CDR3 totals 15 residues. Trimming cost V 0 bases and J 4 bases; bases outside gene matches: 4. Germline V gives CDR1 MGHRA, CDR2 YSYEKL. The CDR3 protein is CASSQEGTGMYEQYF. Written as DNA, the CDR3 is TGCGCCAGCAGCCAAGAAGGGACAGGGATGTACGAGCAGTACTTC.

This clone has only one observation. The chain joins TRBV28 to TRBJ1-2; TRBD1 agrees at 10 bases. V lost 5 bases, J lost 6 bases, and 9 bases stayed unmatched. CDR3 length: 15 residues. Germline values: CDR1 MDHEN, CDR2 SYDVKM. CDR3 in amino acids: CASSPTTGGLDGYTF. The CDR3 DNA sequence: TGTGCCAGCAGTCCGACGACAGGGGGCCTTGATGGCTACACCTTC.

The rearrangement joins TRBV7-3 to TRBJ2-7; TRBD1 or TRBD2 may be the D gene (5 bases each). From germline, CDR1 is SGHTA and CDR2 FQGTGA. The germline V and J ends were trimmed by 3 bases and 6 bases, with 18 bases remaining between them. The CDR3 totals 15 residues. Written as DNA, the CDR3 is TGTGCCAGCAGCTTCCCCCGGGGCCCCTTGGGCGAGCAGTACTTC. Translation gives CASSFPRGPLGEQYF.

The chain employs TRBV4-3 and TRBJ2-7; no clear D gene. The length of the CDR3 is 14 residues. V lost 1 base and J 3 bases, leaving 10 bases between the germline ends. Germline V gene sequence: CDR1 LGHNA, CDR2 YSLEER. CDR3 nucleotide sequence: TGCGCCAGCAGCCAAGCGTTCGTCGGCTACGAGCAGTACTTC. Translated: CASSQAFVGYEQYF.

This rearrangement joins TRBV18 to TRBJ1-6, with 7 bases aligning to TRBD1. The CDR3 is 14 residues long. Germline-derived CDR1 and CDR2 are KGHSH and LQKENI. V was clipped by 0 bases and J by 10 bases; unmatched bases: 3. CDR3 amino acids: CASSPPRGRSPLHF. The CDR3 coding sequence is TGTGCCAGCTCACCACCAAGGGGGCGGTCACCCCTCCACTTT.

This chain links TRBV24-1 with TRBJ2-2; 9 positions match TRBD2. Trimming cost V 3 bases and J 3 bases; bases outside gene matches: 4. From germline, CDR1 is KGHDR and CDR2 SFDVKD. This CDR3 is built from 16 residues. CDR3 sequence reads: CATSDARGGDTGELFF. CDR3 DNA: TGTGCCACCAGTGATGCTCGCGGGGGGGACACCGGGGAGCTGTTTTTT.

The chain is built from TRBV13 and TRBJ2-3, with 8 positions matching TRBD2. The CDR3 loop spans 15 amino acids. V gave up 5 bases and J gave up 4 bases; unmatched junction bases: 8. Germline values: CDR1 PRHDT, CDR2 FYEKMQ (reference sequence). CDR3 sequence (DNA): TGTGCCAGCAGCATAAGCGGGAGAGGCGCAGATACGCAGTATTTT. Translated, it gives CASSISGRGADTQYF.

CDR3 residues: CASSWGDATNEKLFF. DNA of the CDR3: TGTGCCAGCAGTTGGGGGGATGCAACTAATGAAAAACTGTTTTTT. The chain has TRBV28 and TRBJ1-4, with TRBD1 as a possible D gene (5 bases). V lost 4 bases and J lost 0, with 9 bases in between. Germline-derived CDR1 and CDR2 are MDHEN and SYDVKM. The CDR3 has 15 amino acids. Full variable domain (rest looked up from reference TRBV28 and TRBJ1-4): DVKVTQSSRYLVKRTGEKVFLECVQDMDHENMFWYRQDPGLGLRLIYFSYDVKMKEKGDIPEGYSVSREKKERFSLILESASTNQTSMYLCASSWGDATNEKLFFGSGTQLSVL.

The V and J genes are TRBV11-1 and TRBJ1-4; D gene uncertain. V dropped 4 bases and J dropped 8 bases, with 11 bases sitting between them. The CDR3 length is 13 residues. Looked up from germline, CDR1 is SGHAT and CDR2 is FQDESV (reference sequence). CDR3 sequence reads: CASSSNMGEKLFF. DNA of the CDR3: TGTGCCAGCAGCTCGAATATGGGGGAAAAACTGTTTTTT.

This rearrangement joins TRBV27 to TRBJ2-1; 9 bases are shared with TRBD2. The germline CDR1 and CDR2 sequences are MNHEY and SMNVEV (reference sequence). This CDR3 is 21 amino acids long. Trimming at V came to 3 bases and at J to 2 bases, leaving 20 bases not matched to a gene. The CDR3 region has the DNA TGTGCCAGCAGTTTGGTGTTCGGGCGGGAGGGCCCAATAGTCCCCTACAATGAGCAGTTCTTC. Protein product: CASSLVFGREGPIVPYNEQFF.

J is TRBJ1-3 and V is TRBV30; D is unresolved. Germline V gene lookup returns CDR1 GTSNPN and CDR2 SVGIG (reference sequence). Trimming stripped 3 bases from V and 0 bases from J, with 3 bases between. The CDR3 loop spans 12 amino acids. The DNA of the CDR3 is TGTGCCTGGAGGGGCTCTGGAAACACCATATATTTT. This gives the protein CAWRGSGNTIYF.

The J gene is TRBJ2-1, the V gene TRBV5-4; possibly TRBD1 or TRBD2 for D (5 bases each). Deletions cut 0 bases from V and 8 bases from J, with 15 bases between. Germline-derived CDR1 and CDR2 are SGHNT and YYREEE (reference sequence). The CDR3 has 15 residues. For the CDR3, the DNA is TGTGCCAGCAGCTTGGGCCCGGGGCAGGGCGATGAGCAGTTCTTC. It specifies CASSLGPGQGDEQFF.

The genes are TRBV18 and TRBJ2-2; possible D gene TRBD1, 6 bases. V was pared by 4 bases and J by 3 bases, with 9 bases between. The CDR3 runs 14 residues. CDR1 is KGHSH, CDR2 LQKENI, per germline. CDR3 bases: TGTGCCAGCTCACGACAGGATTACACCGGGGAGCTGTTTTTT. Its protein is CASSRQDYTGELFF.

The rearrangement uses TRBV15 and TRBJ1-3; 9 bases map to TRBD1. J lost 0 bases, V lost 6 bases, and 15 bases had no gene match. CDR1 is LNHNV, CDR2 YYDKDF, per germline (reference sequence). The CDR3 sequence is 19 residues long. CDR3 residues: CATSPGQGFNMFSGNTIYF. CDR3 DNA: TGTGCCACCAGTCCGGGACAGGGCTTCAATATGTTCTCTGGAAACACCATATATTTT.

The chain employs TRBV7-9 and TRBJ1-5, with D unclear. There are 16 residues in the CDR3. Trimming removed 4 bases at V and 0 bases at J, with 13 bases between. The germline V gene has CDR1 SEHNR and CDR2 FQNEAQ (reference sequence). This chain's CDR3 is CASSSSNILSNQPQHF. CDR3 bases: TGTGCCAGCAGCTCCTCGAACATTCTTAGCAATCAGCCCCAGCATTTT.